This T cell receptor beta chain appears in the sequencing data of a study of cytomegalovirus exposure and HLA in healthy donors. CDR1 and CDR2 (germline): MDHEN, SYDVKM. The J segment lost 2 bases and the V segment lost 7 bases, leaving 3 bases of the junction unmatched. The CDR3 totals 13 residues. About this clone itself: The antigen remains undetermined.

Broader study findings: An Asian-associated ancestry cluster reportedly showed fewer N-insertions than the roughly 670-donor mean in a later analysis. As a later analysis revealed, most CMV-associated TCR beta chains appeared HLA-restricted. The study flagged roughly 150 TCR beta chains as cytomegalovirus-associated.

PCR involved 60 Vbeta and 13 Jbeta primers. TCRdb keeps only in-frame clones here, not all; method: immunoSEQ multiplex PCR. The data contain 130,000 or so clones, roughly three quarters of them singletons. The specimen sequenced was PBMCs. The sequence was collected from a woman aged 55-75 years in good health and CMV-seronegative. This sequence joins TRBV28 and TRBJ2-7; 9 positions match TRBD1. The CDR3 DNA sequence: TGTGCCAGCAAGGGACAGGGCCCCTACGAGCAGTACTTC. It yields the protein CASKGQGPYEQYF.